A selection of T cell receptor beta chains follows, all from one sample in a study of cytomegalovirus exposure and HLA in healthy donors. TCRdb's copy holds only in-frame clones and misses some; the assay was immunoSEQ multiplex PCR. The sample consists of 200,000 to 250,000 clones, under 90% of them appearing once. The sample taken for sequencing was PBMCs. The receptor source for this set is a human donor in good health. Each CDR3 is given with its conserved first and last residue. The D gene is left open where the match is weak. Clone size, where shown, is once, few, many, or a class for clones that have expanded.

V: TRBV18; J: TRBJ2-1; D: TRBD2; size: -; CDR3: CASSSLAGGPGNEQFF; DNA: TGTGCCAGCTCATCCCTAGCGGGAGGGCCGGGCAATGAGCAGTTCTTC
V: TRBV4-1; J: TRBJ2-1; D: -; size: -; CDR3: CASSQPDSSSYNEQFF; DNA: TGCGCCAGCAGCCAACCGGACTCGAGCTCCTACAATGAGCAGTTCTTC
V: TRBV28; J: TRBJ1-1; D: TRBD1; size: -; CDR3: CASRRQGNTEAFF; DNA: TGTGCCAGCAGGCGACAGGGGAACACTGAAGCTTTCTTT
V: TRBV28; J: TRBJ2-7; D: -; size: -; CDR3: CASSLRYEQYF; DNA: TGTGCCAGCAGTTTACGTTACGAGCAGTACTTC
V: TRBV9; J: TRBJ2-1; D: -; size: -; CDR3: CASSPIVGGPWNEQFF; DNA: TGTGCCAGCAGCCCCATTGTTGGAGGGCCGTGGAATGAGCAGTTCTTC
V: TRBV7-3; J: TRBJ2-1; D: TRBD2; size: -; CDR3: CASSPSKGSGRATLNEQFF; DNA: TGTGCCAGCAGCCCCTCCAAGGGTAGCGGGAGAGCCACCCTCAATGAGCAGTTCTTC
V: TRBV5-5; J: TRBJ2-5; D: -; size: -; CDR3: CASSRSGNQETQYF; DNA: TGTGCCAGCAGTAGATCCGGGAATCAAGAGACCCAGTACTTC
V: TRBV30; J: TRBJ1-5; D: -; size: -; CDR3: CALSLSEDQPQHF; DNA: TGTGCCCTTAGCCTCTCGGAAGATCAGCCCCAGCATTTT
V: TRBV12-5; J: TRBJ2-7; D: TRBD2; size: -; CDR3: CASGEAGGLNEQYF; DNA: TGTGCTAGTGGTGAAGCGGGAGGGCTCAACGAGCAGTACTTC
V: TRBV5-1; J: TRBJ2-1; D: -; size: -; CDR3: CASSSSRDKVEYNEQFF; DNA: TGCGCCAGCAGCTCTTCTAGGGACAAGGTGGAGTACAATGAGCAGTTCTTC
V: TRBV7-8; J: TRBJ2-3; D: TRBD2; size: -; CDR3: CASSPARLAGMRTDTQYF; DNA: TGTGCCAGCAGCCCCGCTCGACTAGCGGGAATGAGGACAGATACGCAGTATTTT
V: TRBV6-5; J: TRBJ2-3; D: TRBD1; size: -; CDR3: CASRTGNTDTQYF; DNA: TGTGCCAGCCGGACAGGGAACACAGATACGCAGTATTTT
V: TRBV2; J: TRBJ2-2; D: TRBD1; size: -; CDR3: CASSERTGGVVYTGELFF; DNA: TGTGCCAGCAGTGAAAGGACAGGGGGCGTCGTTTACACCGGGGAGCTGTTTTTT
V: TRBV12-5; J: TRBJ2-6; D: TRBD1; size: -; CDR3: CASGFVTGQGASGANVLTF; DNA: TGTGCTAGTGGTTTCGTTACGGGACAGGGGGCTTCTGGGGCCAACGTCCTGACTTTC
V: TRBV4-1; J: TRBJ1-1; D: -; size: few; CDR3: CASSPGIGMRSEAFF; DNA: TGCGCCAGCAGCCCAGGAATCGGGATGAGATCTGAAGCTTTCTTT
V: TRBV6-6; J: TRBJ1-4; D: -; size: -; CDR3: CASTRGSEKLFF; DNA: TGTGCCAGCACCAGGGGAAGTGAAAAACTGTTTTTT
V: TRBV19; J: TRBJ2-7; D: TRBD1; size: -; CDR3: CASSNRGPYEQYF; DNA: TGTGCCAGTAGTAACAGGGGACCCTACGAGCAGTACTTC
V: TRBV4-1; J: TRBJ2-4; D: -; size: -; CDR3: CASSQRGLAKNIQYF; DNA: TGCGCCAGCAGCCAAAGAGGCCTAGCCAAAAACATTCAGTACTTC
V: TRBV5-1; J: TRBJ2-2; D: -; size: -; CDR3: CSTGTSNTGELFF; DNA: TGCTCCACGGGGACATCGAACACCGGGGAGCTGTTTTTT
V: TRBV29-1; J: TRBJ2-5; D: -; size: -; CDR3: CSVVSLTIGGTQYF; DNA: TGCAGCGTTGTATCGTTGACTATAGGGGGGACCCAGTACTTC
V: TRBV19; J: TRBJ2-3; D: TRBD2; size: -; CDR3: CASSMTRTSGRTDTQYF; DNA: TGTGCCAGTAGTATGACAAGGACTAGCGGGAGGACAGATACGCAGTATTTT
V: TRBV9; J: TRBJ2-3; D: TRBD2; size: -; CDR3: CASSVAASGRGADTQYF; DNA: TGTGCCAGCAGCGTAGCGGCTAGCGGGAGGGGGGCAGATACGCAGTATTTT
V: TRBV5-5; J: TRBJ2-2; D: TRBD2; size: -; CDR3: CASREGYTGELFF; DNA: TGTGCCAGTAGGGAGGGATACACCGGGGAGCTGTTTTTT
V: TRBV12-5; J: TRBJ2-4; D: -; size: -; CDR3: CASGRDRSKNIQYF; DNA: TGTGCTAGTGGTCGTGACAGAAGCAAAAACATTCAGTACTTC
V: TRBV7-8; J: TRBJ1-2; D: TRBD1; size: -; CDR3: CASSLAGQGGGYTF; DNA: TGTGCCAGCAGCTTAGCGGGACAGGGAGGCGGCTACACCTTC
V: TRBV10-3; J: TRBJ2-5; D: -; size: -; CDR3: CAIRKGGGETQYF; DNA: TGTGCCATCAGGAAGGGCGGAGGAGAGACCCAGTACTTC
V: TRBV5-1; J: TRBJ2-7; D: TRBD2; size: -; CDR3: CASSLGGRASYEQYF; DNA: TGCGCCAGCAGCTTGGGTGGGAGGGCCTCCTACGAGCAGTACTTC
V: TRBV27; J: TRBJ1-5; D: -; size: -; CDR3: CASKLGGRNQPQHF; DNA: TGTGCCAGCAAGCTGGGGGGTCGGAATCAGCCCCAGCATTTT
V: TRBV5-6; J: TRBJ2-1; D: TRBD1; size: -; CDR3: CASSLVGTGGIEQFF; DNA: TGTGCCAGCAGCTTGGTCGGGACAGGGGGTATTGAGCAGTTCTTC
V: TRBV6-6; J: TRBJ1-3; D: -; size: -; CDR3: CASRDASGAGNTIYF; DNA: TGTGCCAGCAGGGATGCCTCAGGGGCTGGAAACACCATATATTTT
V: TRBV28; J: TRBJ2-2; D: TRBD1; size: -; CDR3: CASSSVGTGASTGELFF; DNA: TGTGCCAGCAGTTCCGTGGGGACAGGGGCCAGCACCGGGGAGCTGTTTTTT
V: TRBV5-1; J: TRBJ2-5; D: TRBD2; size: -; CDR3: CASSFVAGPQETQYF; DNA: TGCGCCAGCAGCTTCGTAGCGGGGCCCCAAGAGACCCAGTACTTC
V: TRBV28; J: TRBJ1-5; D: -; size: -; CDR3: CASSLLADNQPQHF; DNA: TGTGCCAGCAGTTTGCTAGCAGACAATCAGCCCCAGCATTTT
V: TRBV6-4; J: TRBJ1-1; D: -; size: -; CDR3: CASKGQNTEAFF; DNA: TGTGCCAGCAAGGGACAAAACACTGAAGCTTTCTTT
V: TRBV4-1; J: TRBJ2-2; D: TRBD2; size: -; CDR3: CASSKGLAGGKTGELFF; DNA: TGCGCCAGCAGCAAAGGACTAGCGGGAGGGAAAACCGGGGAGCTGTTTTTT
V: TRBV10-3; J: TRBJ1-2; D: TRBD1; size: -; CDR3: CAISEGQGASYGYTF; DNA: TGTGCCATCAGTGAGGGACAGGGGGCTAGCTATGGCTACACCTTC
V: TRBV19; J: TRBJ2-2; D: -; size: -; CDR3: CASTSARRGNTGELFF; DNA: TGTGCCAGTACCTCAGCGCGACGGGGAAACACCGGGGAGCTGTTTTTT
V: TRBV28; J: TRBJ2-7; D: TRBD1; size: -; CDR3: CASSLRDRASEQYF; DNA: TGTGCCAGCAGTTTAAGGGACAGGGCATCCGAGCAGTACTTC
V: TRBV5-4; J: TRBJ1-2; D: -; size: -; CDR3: CASSFRSNYGYTF; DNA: TGTGCCAGCAGCTTCAGATCTAACTATGGCTACACCTTC
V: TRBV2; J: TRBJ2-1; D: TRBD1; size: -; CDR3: CASRAGTAPNEQFF; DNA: TGTGCCAGCAGGGCAGGGACAGCACCCAATGAGCAGTTCTTC
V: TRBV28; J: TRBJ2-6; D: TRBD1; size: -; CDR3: CASSSFTGAGANVLTF; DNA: TGTGCCAGCAGTTCATTCACAGGGGCCGGGGCCAACGTCCTGACTTTC
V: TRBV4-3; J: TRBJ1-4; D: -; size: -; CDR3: CASSQAGHSNEKLFF; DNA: TGCGCCAGCAGCCAAGCGGGACATTCCAATGAAAAACTGTTTTTT
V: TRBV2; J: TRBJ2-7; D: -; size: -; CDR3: CASSDRRVEQYF; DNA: TGTGCCAGCAGTGATCGCAGGGTCGAGCAGTACTTC
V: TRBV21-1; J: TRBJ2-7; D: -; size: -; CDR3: CASKSDSYEQYF; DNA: TGTGCCAGCAAATCAGATTCCTACGAGCAGTACTTC
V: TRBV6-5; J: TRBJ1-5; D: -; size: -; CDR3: CASSYSSGGQPQHF; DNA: TGTGCCAGCAGTTACTCGAGTGGAGGGCAGCCCCAGCATTTT